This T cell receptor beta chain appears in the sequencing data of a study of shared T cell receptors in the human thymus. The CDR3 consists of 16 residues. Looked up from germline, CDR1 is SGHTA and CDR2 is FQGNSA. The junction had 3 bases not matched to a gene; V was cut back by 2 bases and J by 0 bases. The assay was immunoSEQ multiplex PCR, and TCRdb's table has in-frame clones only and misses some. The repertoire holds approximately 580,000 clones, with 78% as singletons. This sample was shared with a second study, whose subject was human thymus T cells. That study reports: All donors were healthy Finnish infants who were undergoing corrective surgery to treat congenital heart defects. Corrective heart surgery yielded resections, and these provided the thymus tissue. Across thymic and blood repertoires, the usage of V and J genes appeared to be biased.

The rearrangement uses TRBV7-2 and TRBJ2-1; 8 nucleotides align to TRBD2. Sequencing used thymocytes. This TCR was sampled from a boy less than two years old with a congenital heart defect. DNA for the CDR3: TGTGCCAGCAGCTTACCCCGGGAGGGCTCCTACAATGAGCAGTTCTTC. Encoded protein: CASSLPREGSYNEQFF.